The source of this T cell receptor beta chain is a study of circulating and synovial CD4+ cells in juvenile arthritis. The CDR3 loop spans 13 amino acids. The ends were cut back, 5 bases at V and 3 bases at J, with 11 bases in the middle. Germline loops: CDR1 SGHTA, CDR2 FQGTGA. This clone was found once. The method was immunoSEQ multiplex PCR; TCRdb's version includes in-frame clones alone and lacks a portion of them. Among about 34,000 clones listed, roughly 95% were seen once. The receptor was isolated from a human donor with juvenile idiopathic arthritis. Sequencing was carried out using CD4+ T cells from blood. V and J are TRBV7-3 and TRBJ2-7; D unclear. The CDR3 DNA is TGTGCCAGCAGCCCGAGGTCCTACTACGAGCAGTACTTC. It yields the protein CASSPRSYYEQYF.